This T cell receptor beta chain was recorded in a study of blood T cell repertoires in COVID-19. On the study more broadly: Material from acute and convalescent COVID-19 was sourced from the United States, Italy and Spain. In each case, the material was cDNA or gDNA derived from T cells, B-cell-depleted T cells, or PBMCs.

Original data processing: Amplification with reference gene primers provided the estimates of nucleated cell counts. The repertoire was sequenced with immunoSEQ multiplex PCR; TCRdb's copy has only in-frame clones and lacks some. V, J and clone size reflect that table, while D and trimming were determined from the DNA. The sample yields approximately 190,000 clones, around nine tenths seen once. This clonotype was sampled from a woman in her thirties or forties who had recovered from COVID-19. Sequences were obtained from peripheral blood.

CDR3 protein: CASSFTGSTGELFF. DNA for the CDR3: TGTGCCAGCAGCTTTACAGGCTCAACCGGGGAGCTGTTTTTT. The chain joins TRBV5-6 to TRBJ2-2, with a possible D match to TRBD1 (5 bases). V shed 2 bases and J shed 5 bases, with 10 bases lying between them. Per germline, CDR1 SGHDT and CDR2 YYEEEE. The CDR3 has 14 residues.